This TCR beta chain emerged from a study of blood T cells in healthy people across ages (dated by TCRdb to the mid-2010s). Concerning the study at large: In model experiments, template switching captured about one uniquely barcoded TCR beta cDNA molecule for every two T cells. Using the same blood draw, the study looked at two additional independent replicas of 1 million unique cDNA reads for two donors, one aged 18 to 30 and the other aged 80 or older. To track age-related changes in TCR beta repertoire diversity, the study relied on deep sequencing normalized with unique cDNA molecular identifiers. To avoid experimental bias, donors of different ages were randomly spread across the sequencing lanes. Four age groups were formed from the donors: young (average about 15 years), middle-aged (approximately 40), aged (over 55) and long-lived (more than 75). What the work shows at the level of the full study, not this receptor alone: The CMV infection status of donors was not known, potentially confounding age-related changes in expanded clonotypes. Estimates of total diversity based on one million sequenced T cells were considered lower bounds and underestimates. Observed TCR beta diversity per million T cells fell roughly linearly with age, and a significant reduction was already apparent by age around 40. Compared with the aged group, the long-lived group had more naive CD4+ T cells, fewer expanded clones and increased TCR diversity, suggesting age selection. Conclusive comparison of naive and antigen-experienced compartments was prevented by the profiling of bulk unsorted PBMCs. A strong correlation was found between observed TCR beta diversity and the percentage of naive T cells measured by flow cytometry.

Systemically healthy Caucasian individuals from Russia, around 39 in total and aged roughly 6 to 95 years, were included as donors. About 10 milliliters of peripheral blood were collected from each donor into EDTA-treated Vacutainer tubes. PBMCs were isolated by Ficoll-Paque density-gradient centrifugation, with at least 7 million obtained per sample. Total RNA, at least 5 micrograms per sample, was extracted from PBMCs with Trizol reagent. Naive CD45RAhigh/CD27high T cell percentages were measured by flow cytometry on a PBMC aliquot from every donor. The CDR3 goes from the cysteine to the phenylalanine over 13 residues. The entry retains the CDR3 DNA only, 39 bases that are in frame from base 1. V loses 6 bases of germline sequence and J loses 6 bases, and the interval between the two ends is 12 bases. CDR1 MNHEY and CDR2 SMNVEV are derived from the germline V gene (reference sequence). As to this clonotype: Its antigen is still unknown. The sample holds no much larger clone one base away, and base qualities are not on file.

The library was produced with 5' RACE. The sequencing machine was an Illumina HiSeq 2500. A second roughly 6 to 11 cycle PCR used a sample-barcoded 5' primer and a J-beta primer mix. A unique molecular identifier was introduced onto each TCR beta cDNA molecule by a template-switch 5' adaptor carrying 12 random nucleotides. At least 3 million CDR3-containing paired-end reads were obtained from each sample. The Mint cDNA synthesis kit, primed by a TRBC-specific oligonucleotide, was used to synthesize first-strand cDNA from all RNA. After uracil-DNA glycosylase treatment, a first 18-cycle PCR used universal primers M1SS and BC2_uni_R on all cDNA. In the paper's pipeline: For normalization, 1 million high-quality reads were randomly selected from each sample, with every read carrying a distinct molecular identifier. Reads sharing molecular identifiers were discarded rather than binned into consensus sequences. MiTCR, run with a Q25 quality threshold and the strictest error-elimination algorithm, handled CDR3 identification, clonotype clustering and error correction. A nonparametric unseen species model with Euler transformation was used to estimate a lower bound on total TCR beta diversity. The public reads were reanalyzed by TCRdb: fastp trimming at Q25, MiXCR alignment, in-frame beta chains only. Each CDR3 protein appears once, grouped with its most common genes and DNA. These V and J calls rely on TCRdb rather than the paper's analysis. Present in this sample are under 2,000,000 distinct CDR3 sequences, 49% of which were seen just once. The ten top clones hold around 2.1% of the sample.

The rearrangement joined TRBV27 to TRBJ1-5; TRBD1 might be the D gene, on 6 matching bases. Sequenced material: blood. The TCR sequence derives from a middle-aged woman in good health. The CDR3 region reads CASSPDRLQPQHF. The nucleotide sequence reads TGTGCCAGCAGCCCGGACAGACTTCAGCCCCAGCATTTT.